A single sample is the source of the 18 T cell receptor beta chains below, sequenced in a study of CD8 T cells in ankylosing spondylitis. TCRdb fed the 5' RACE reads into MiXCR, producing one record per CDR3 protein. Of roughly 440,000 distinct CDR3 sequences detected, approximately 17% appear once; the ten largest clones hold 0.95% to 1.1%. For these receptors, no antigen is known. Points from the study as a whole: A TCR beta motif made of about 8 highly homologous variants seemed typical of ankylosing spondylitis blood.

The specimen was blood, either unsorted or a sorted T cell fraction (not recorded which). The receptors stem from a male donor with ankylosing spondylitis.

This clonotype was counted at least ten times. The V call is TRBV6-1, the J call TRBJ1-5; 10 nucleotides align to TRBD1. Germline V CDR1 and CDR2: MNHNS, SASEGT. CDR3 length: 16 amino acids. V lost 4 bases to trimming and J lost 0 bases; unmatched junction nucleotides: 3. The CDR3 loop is CASSAGTGASNQPQHF. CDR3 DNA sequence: TGTGCCAGCAGTGCCGGGACAGGGGCTAGCAATCAGCCCCAGCATTTT.

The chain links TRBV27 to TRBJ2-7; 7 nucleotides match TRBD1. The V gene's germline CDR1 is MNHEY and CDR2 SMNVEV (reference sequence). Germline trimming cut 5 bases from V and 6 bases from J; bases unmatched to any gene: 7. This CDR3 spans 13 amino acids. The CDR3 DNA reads TGTGCCAGCAGTCCCCGGACAGGATCCGAGCAGTACTTC. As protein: CASSPRTGSEQYF.

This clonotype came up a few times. CDR3 sequence reads: CAWSLYDGYLFEQYF. CDR3 sequence (DNA): TGTGCCTGGAGTCTCTACGACGGATACCTCTTCGAGCAGTACTTC. V and J are TRBV30 and TRBJ2-7; no definite D call. CDR1 GTSNPN and CDR2 SVGIG come from the germline V gene (reference sequence). The CDR3 is 15 amino acids. The V and J ends lost 2 bases and 6 bases respectively, with 20 bases between them.

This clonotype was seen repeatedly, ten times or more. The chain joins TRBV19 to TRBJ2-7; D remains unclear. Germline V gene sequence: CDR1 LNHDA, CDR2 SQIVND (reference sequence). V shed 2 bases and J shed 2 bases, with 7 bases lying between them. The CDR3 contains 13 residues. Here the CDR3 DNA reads TGTGCCAGTAGTATAAGTCCTACCTACGAGCAGTACTTC. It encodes CASSISPTYEQYF.

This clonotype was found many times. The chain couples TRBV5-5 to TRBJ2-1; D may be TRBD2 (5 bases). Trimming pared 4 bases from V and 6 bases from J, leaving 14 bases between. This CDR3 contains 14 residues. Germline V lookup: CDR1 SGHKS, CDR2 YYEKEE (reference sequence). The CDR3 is CASSPGTGINEQFF. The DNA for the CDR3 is TGTGCCAGCAGCCCCGGAACGGGGATCAATGAGCAGTTCTTC.

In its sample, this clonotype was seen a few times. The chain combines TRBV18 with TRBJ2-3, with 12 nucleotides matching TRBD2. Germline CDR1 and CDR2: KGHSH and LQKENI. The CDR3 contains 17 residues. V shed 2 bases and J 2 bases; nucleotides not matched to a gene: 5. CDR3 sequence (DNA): TGTGCCAGCTCACCAGCGGGACTAGCGGGTTCCACAGATACGCAGTATTTT. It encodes CASSPAGLAGSTDTQYF. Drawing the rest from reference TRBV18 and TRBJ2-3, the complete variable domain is NAGVMQNPRHLVRRRGQEARLRCSPMKGHSHVYWYRQLPEEGLKFMVYLQKENIIDESGMPKERFSAEFPKEGPSILRIQQVVRGDSAAYFCASSPAGLAGSTDTQYFGPGTRLTVL.

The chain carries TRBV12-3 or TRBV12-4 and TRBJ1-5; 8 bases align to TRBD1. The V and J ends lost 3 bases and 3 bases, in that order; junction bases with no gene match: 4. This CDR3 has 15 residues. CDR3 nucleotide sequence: TGTGCCAGCAGTTTGGCGACAGGGGACAATCAGCCCCAGCATTTT. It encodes CASSLATGDNQPQHF.

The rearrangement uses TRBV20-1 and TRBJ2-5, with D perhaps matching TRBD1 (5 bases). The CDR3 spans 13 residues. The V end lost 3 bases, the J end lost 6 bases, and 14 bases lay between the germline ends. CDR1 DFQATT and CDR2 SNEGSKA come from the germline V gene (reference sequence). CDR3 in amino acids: CSASVGRGQTQYF. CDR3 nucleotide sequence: TGCAGTGCTAGTGTTGGTAGGGGCCAGACCCAGTACTTC.

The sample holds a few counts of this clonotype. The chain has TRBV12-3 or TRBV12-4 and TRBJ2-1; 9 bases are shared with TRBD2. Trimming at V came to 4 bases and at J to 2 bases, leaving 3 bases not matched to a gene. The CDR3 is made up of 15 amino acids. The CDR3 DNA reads TGTGCCAGCAGTTCGCGGGAGGGCGCCTACAATGAGCAGTTCTTC. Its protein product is CASSSREGAYNEQFF.

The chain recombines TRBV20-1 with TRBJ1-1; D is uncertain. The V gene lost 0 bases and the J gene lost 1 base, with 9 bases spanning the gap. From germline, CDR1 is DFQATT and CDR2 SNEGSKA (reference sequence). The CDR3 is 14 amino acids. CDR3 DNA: TGCAGTGCTAGAGATCTGATCTCGAACACTGAAGCTTTCTTT. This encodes CSARDLISNTEAFF.

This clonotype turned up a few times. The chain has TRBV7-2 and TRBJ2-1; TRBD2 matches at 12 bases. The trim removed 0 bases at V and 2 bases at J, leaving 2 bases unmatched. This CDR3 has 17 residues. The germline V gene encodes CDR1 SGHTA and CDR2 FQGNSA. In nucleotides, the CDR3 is TGTGCCAGCAGCTTAGCGTCTAGCGGGGGGGCCTACAATGAGCAGTTCTTC. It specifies CASSLASSGGAYNEQFF. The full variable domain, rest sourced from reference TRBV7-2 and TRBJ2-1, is GAGVSQSPSNKVTEKGKDVELRCDPISGHTALYWYRQSLGQGLEFLIYFQGNSAPDKSGLPSDRFSAERTGGSVSTLTIQRTQQEDSAVYLCASSLASSGGAYNEQFFGPGTRLTVL.

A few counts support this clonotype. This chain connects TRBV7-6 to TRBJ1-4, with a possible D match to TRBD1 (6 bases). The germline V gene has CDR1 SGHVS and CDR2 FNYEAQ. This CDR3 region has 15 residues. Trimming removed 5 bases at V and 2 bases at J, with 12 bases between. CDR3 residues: CASSLRGGTNEKLFF. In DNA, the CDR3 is TGTGCCAGCAGCCTCAGGGGTGGCACTAATGAAAAACTGTTTTTT.

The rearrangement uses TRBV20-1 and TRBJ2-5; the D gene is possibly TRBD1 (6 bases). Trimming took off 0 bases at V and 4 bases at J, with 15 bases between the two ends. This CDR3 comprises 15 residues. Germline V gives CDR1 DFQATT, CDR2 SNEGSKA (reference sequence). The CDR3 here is CSAREGSGRGETQYF. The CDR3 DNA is TGCAGTGCTAGAGAGGGGTCGGGCAGGGGAGAGACCCAGTACTTC.

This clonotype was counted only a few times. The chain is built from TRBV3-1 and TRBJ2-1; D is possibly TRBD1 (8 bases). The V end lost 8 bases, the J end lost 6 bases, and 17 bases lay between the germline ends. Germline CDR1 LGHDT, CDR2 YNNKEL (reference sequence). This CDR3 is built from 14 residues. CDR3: CASQPNRGGNEQFF. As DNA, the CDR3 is TGTGCCAGCCAACCCAACAGGGGGGGCAATGAGCAGTTCTTC.

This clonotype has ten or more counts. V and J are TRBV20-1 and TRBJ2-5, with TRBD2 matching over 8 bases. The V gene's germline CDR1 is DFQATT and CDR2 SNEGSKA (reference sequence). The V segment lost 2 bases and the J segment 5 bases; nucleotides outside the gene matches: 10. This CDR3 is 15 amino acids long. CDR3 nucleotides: TGCAGTGCTAGAAGACACGGGACGGGGGGGGAGACCCAGTACTTC. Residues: CSARRHGTGGETQYF.

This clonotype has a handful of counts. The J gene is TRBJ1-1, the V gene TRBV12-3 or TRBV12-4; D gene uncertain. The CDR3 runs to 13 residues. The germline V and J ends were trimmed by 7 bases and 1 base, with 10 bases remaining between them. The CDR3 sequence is CASKIPGNTEAFF. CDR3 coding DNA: TGTGCCAGCAAGATACCGGGGAACACTGAAGCTTTCTTT.

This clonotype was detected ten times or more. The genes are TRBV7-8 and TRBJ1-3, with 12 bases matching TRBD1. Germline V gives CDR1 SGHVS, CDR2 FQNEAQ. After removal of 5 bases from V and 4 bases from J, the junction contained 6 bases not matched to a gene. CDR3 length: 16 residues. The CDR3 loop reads CASSPGQGAGGNTIYF. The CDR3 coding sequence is TGTGCCAGCAGCCCGGGACAGGGGGCGGGCGGAAACACCATATATTTT.

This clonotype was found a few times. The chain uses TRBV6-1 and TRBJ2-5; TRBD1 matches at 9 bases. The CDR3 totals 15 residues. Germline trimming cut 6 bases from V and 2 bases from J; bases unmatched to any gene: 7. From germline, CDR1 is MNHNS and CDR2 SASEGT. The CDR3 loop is CASSTRDRVQETQYF. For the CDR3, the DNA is TGTGCCAGCAGCACCCGGGACAGGGTTCAAGAGACCCAGTACTTC.